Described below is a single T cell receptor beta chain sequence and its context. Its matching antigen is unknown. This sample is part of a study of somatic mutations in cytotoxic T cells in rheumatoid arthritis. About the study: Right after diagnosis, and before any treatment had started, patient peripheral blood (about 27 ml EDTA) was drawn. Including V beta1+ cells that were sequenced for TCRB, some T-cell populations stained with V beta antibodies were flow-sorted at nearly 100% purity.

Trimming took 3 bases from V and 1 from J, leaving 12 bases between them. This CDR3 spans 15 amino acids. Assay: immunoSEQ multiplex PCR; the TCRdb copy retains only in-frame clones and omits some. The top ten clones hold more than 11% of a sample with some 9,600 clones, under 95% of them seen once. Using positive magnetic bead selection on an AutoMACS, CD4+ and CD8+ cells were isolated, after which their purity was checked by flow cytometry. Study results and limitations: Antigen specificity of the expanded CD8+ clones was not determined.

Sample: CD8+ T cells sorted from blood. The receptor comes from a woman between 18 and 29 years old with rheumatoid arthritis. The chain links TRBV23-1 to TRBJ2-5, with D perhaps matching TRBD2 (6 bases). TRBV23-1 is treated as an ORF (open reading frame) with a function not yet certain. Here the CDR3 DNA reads TGCGCCAGCAGTCACGGGGGTGAGGCCCAAGAGACCCAGTACTTC. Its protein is CASSHGGEAQETQYF.